This passage covers 12 T cell receptor beta chains from one sample sequenced in a study of identical twins. TCRdb reanalysed the 5' RACE reads using MiXCR and keeps one entry per CDR3 protein. This sample yields around 530,000 distinct CDR3 sequences, of which 13% to 15% are seen a single time; roughly 0.42% belongs to the top ten. The data were also submitted as part of a second study, on yellow fever vaccine responses in identical twins.

The sequenced material came from CD4+ T cells sorted from blood. Source of these receptors: a woman in her late teens or twenties in good health.

This clonotype was detected ten times or more. The chain employs TRBV7-8 and TRBJ2-7, with 10 positions matching TRBD1. V lost 0 bases and J lost 2; bases outside the gene matches: 7. Germline V gene sequence: CDR1 SGHVS, CDR2 FQNEAQ. This CDR3 has 17 amino acids. The chain's CDR3 is CASSLAIRDRGPYEQYF. The CDR3, as DNA: TGTGCCAGCAGCTTAGCTATCCGGGACAGGGGACCCTACGAGCAGTACTTC. Full variable domain (missing parts from reference TRBV7-8 and TRBJ2-7): GAGVSQSPRYKVAKRGQDVALRCDPISGHVSLFWYQQALGQGPEFLTYFQNEAQLDKSGLPSDRFFAERPEGSVSTLKIQRTQQEDSAVYLCASSLAIRDRGPYEQYFGPGTRLTVT.

This chain joins TRBV20-1 and TRBJ1-6; 7 positions agree with TRBD1. The J segment lost 5 bases and the V segment lost 3 bases, leaving 4 bases of the junction unmatched. The V gene's germline CDR1 is DFQATT and CDR2 SNEGSKA (reference sequence). The CDR3 length is 14 residues. The CDR3 region is CSARRDSDNSPLHF. The CDR3 nucleotides are TGCAGTGCTAGGCGGGACAGCGATAATTCACCCCTCCACTTT.

The chain joins TRBV4-2 to TRBJ2-7, with D possibly being TRBD2 (7 bases). V lost 1 base to trimming and J lost 2 bases, with 12 bases between them. Germline loops: CDR1 LGHNA, CDR2 YNFKEQ. This CDR3 comprises 15 residues. The CDR3 spells CASSQAIGGAYEQYV. The CDR3 DNA is TGTGCCAGCAGCCAAGCAATAGGGGGGGCCTACGAGCAGTACGTC.

This clonotype occurred a few times. As DNA, the CDR3 is TGTGCCAGCAGCTACGGGACTAGCGGTTTGCGTGGGACCGGGGAGCTGTTTTTT. It yields the protein CASSYGTSGLRGTGELFF. V is TRBV11-2 and J is TRBJ2-2; TRBD2 matches at 11 bases. Germline values: CDR1 SGHAT, CDR2 FQNNGV. Trimming took 4 bases from V and 5 from J; bases not matched to a gene: 12. The CDR3 totals 18 residues.

This chain links TRBV12-3 or TRBV12-4 with TRBJ2-4; 8 bases are shared with TRBD1. The CDR3 is 16 amino acids. V shed 7 bases, J shed 3 bases, and the junction held 11 bases outside the gene matches. CDR3: CASTHGPGQDKNIQYF. The CDR3 nucleotides are TGTGCCAGCACCCATGGGCCGGGACAGGACAAAAACATTCAGTACTTC.

This clonotype has only a few counts. The rearrangement joins TRBV10-2 to TRBJ2-7; D unclear. The CDR3 consists of 14 residues. V was shortened by 6 bases and J by 0 bases, with 12 bases between the two germline ends. Germline CDR1 reads WSHSY; CDR2 reads SAAADI. CDR3 in amino acids: CASRAFGSSYEQYV. The CDR3 DNA is TGCGCCAGCAGGGCCTTCGGTAGCTCCTACGAGCAGTACGTC.

The chain combines TRBV12-3 or TRBV12-4 with TRBJ2-3; 11 positions agree with TRBD1. Germline trimming cut 0 bases from V and 4 bases from J; bases unmatched to any gene: 3. This CDR3 region has 16 residues. CDR3 sequence reads: CASSLALGQGADTQYF. The CDR3 nucleotides read TGTGCCAGCAGTTTAGCGCTGGGACAGGGGGCAGATACGCAGTATTTT.

This clonotype was seen a few times. This chain joins TRBV11-3 and TRBJ2-1; 7 bases agree with TRBD2. With V trimmed by 4 bases and J by 4 bases, 7 bases remained unmatched. Per germline, CDR1 SGHNT and CDR2 YENEEA. The CDR3 covers 15 residues. CDR3 sequence (DNA): TGTGCCAGCAGCTATGGACTAGTGTTGTACAATGAGCAGTTCTTC. Its translation: CASSYGLVLYNEQFF.

The chain combines TRBV6-2 or TRBV6-3 with TRBJ1-2; maybe TRBD1 (5 bases). Germline-derived CDR1 and CDR2 are MNHEY and SVGEGT. The CDR3 spans 15 residues. The germline V and J ends were trimmed by 4 bases and 4 bases, with 16 bases remaining between them. CDR3 DNA: TGTGCCAGCAGTTCCGAAGGGGCGCGGATCTATGGCTACACCTTC. Translating it yields CASSSEGARIYGYTF.

This clonotype was found many times. This rearrangement joins TRBV12-3 or TRBV12-4 to TRBJ1-2; 9 bases match TRBD1. This CDR3 region has 14 residues. V shed 5 bases and J 4 bases; nucleotides not matched to a gene: 5. The DNA for the CDR3 is TGTGCCAGCAGTCCAGGACAGGGGTTCTATGGCTACACCTTC. Its translation is CASSPGQGFYGYTF.

This clonotype was picked up a small number of times. V is TRBV20-1 and J is TRBJ1-2; no firm D call. Germline loops: CDR1 DFQATT, CDR2 SNEGSKA (reference sequence). The CDR3 totals 16 residues. The germline V and J ends were trimmed by 0 bases and 0 bases, with 14 bases remaining between them. CDR3 coding DNA: TGCAGTGCTAGAGAAATTTCTGACAAAGCTAACTATGGCTACACCTTC. This gives the protein CSAREISDKANYGYTF.

V usage is TRBV5-1 and J usage is TRBJ2-1; 9 bases map to TRBD2. The CDR3 runs 15 residues. Germline-derived CDR1 and CDR2 are SGHRS and YFSETQ. With 0 bases clipped from V and 9 bases from J, the junction kept 7 bases outside the gene matches. The CDR3 DNA reads as TGCGCCAGCAGCTTGGGCGCTAGCGGGGAAACTGAGCAGTTCTTC. As protein: CASSLGASGETEQFF.